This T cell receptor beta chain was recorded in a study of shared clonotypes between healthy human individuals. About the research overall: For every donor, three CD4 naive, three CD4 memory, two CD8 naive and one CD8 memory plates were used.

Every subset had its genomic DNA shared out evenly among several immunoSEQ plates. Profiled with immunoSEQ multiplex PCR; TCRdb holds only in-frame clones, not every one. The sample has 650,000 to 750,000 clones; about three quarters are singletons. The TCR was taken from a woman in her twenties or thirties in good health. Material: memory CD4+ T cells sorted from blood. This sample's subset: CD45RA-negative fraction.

DNA of the CDR3: TGTGCCAGCAGCTGGGGACAGGGGCTTGGCTACACCTTC. Amino acid sequence: CASSWGQGLGYTF. The V and J genes are TRBV7-6 and TRBJ1-2; 10 positions agree with TRBD1. The CDR3 spans 13 residues. V shed 4 bases and J 7 bases; nucleotides not matched to a gene: 3. The germline V gene has CDR1 SGHVS and CDR2 FNYEAQ.